The source of this T cell receptor beta chain is a study of CD8+ T cells in alopecia areata. Investigators isolated RNA and reverse transcribed it into cDNA to act as the sequencing template. Here immunoSEQ multiplex PCR was the method, and the copy in TCRdb shows in-frame clones only, minus some. The sample gives tens of thousands of clones, roughly three fifths of which show up once; over 15% is in the top ten. V was cut by 8 bases and J by 2 bases, with 9 bases left in between. The CDR3 contains 12 residues. CDR1 and CDR2 from the germline V gene are MGHDK and SYGVNS. Source: CD8+ T cells sorted from blood, taken at week 0. This TCR derives from a human donor with alopecia areata. The V and J genes are TRBV25-1 and TRBJ1-2; D is possibly TRBD1 (5 bases). CDR3 amino acids: CASAGLNYGYTF. The CDR3 coding sequence is TGTGCCAGCGCAGGGCTCAACTATGGCTACACCTTC.